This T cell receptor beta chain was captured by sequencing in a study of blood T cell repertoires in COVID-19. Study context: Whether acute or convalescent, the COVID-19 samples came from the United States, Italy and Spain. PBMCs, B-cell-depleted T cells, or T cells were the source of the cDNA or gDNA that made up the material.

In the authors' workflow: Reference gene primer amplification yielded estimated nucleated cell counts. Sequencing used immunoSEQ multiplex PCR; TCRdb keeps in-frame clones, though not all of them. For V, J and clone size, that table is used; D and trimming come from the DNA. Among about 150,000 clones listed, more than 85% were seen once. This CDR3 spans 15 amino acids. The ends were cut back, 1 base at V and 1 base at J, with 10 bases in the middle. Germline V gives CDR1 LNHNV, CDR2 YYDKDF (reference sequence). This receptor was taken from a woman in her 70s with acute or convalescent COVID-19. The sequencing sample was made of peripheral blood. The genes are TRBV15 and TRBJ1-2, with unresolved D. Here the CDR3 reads CATSRGSGFNYGYTF. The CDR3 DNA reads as TGTGCCACCAGCAGAGGGTCCGGGTTTAACTATGGCTACACCTTC.